The 22 T cell receptor beta chains listed next were all sequenced from one sample in a study of Graves' ophthalmopathy and Graves' hyperthyroidism. The study amplified TCR beta CDR3 regions using RNA transcripts. The library came from an HTBI-primed first-round RT-PCR and a second-round multiplex PCR. TCRdb reanalysed the multiplex PCR reads using MiXCR and keeps one entry per CDR3 protein. The data show hundreds of thousands of distinct CDR3 sequences, about two fifths seen once. Sequenced input: peripheral blood. The receptors stem from an adult man with Graves' ophthalmopathy.

The rearrangement links TRBV7-2 to TRBJ2-7; the D gene is possibly TRBD2 (5 bases). Germline V lookup: CDR1 SGHTA, CDR2 FQGNSA. This CDR3 region has 14 residues. V lost 3 bases and J 0 bases, leaving 9 bases between the germline ends. CDR3: CASSLHTSSYEQYF. DNA for the CDR3: TGTGCCAGCAGCTTGCACACTAGCTCCTACGAGCAGTACTTC.

The genes are TRBV20-1 and TRBJ2-7; 7 bases align to TRBD2. After removal of 4 bases from V and 3 bases from J, the junction contained 15 bases not matched to a gene. CDR1 DFQATT and CDR2 SNEGSKA come from the germline V gene (reference sequence). This CDR3 comprises 16 residues. The CDR3 sequence is CSATRAEGRALYEQYF. CDR3 in DNA: TGCAGTGCTACCAGGGCTGAGGGGAGGGCCCTCTACGAGCAGTACTTC.

Of note for this clonotype: A junction end diverges from the germline sequence, so it may reflect a read error. The chain links TRBV2 to TRBJ1-2, with a possible D match to TRBD1 (5 bases). Germline V gene sequence: CDR1 SNHLY, CDR2 FYNNEI. This CDR3 is 17 amino acids long. The CDR3 DNA reads TGTGCCACCAGTGACCTAAACCTCCGGGACCGAGACTATGGCTACACCTTC. Translated, it gives CATSDLNLRDRDYGYTF.

This sequence joins TRBV24-1 and TRBJ2-1; D is unclear. The CDR3 length is 13 residues. Germline CDR1 KGHDR, CDR2 SFDVKD. Trimming left V 4 bases short and J 3 bases short, with 6 bases between. The CDR3 DNA reads TGTGCCACCAGTGACTACAACTACAATGAGCAGTTCTTC. Translated: CATSDYNYNEQFF.

This clonotype was observed a handful of times. V usage is TRBV5-1 and J usage is TRBJ1-4, with TRBD1 matching 8 bases. J was trimmed by 3 bases and V by 0 bases; bases with no gene match: 13. CDR3 length: 19 amino acids. Germline lookup yields CDR1 SGHRS and CDR2 YFSETQ. CDR3 nucleotide sequence: TGCGCCAGCAGCTTGGCCAACGGACAGGGAGGTGTCCCTAATGAAAAACTGTTTTTT. Translated, it gives CASSLANGQGGVPNEKLFF.

The chain is built from TRBV5-1 and TRBJ2-7, with TRBD1 matching over 7 bases. Germline assignment: CDR1 SGHRS and CDR2 YFSETQ. CDR3 length equals 15 residues. After removal of 4 bases from V and 3 bases from J, the junction contained 10 bases not matched to a gene. Here the CDR3 DNA reads TGCGCCAGCAGCCTACGACAGGGCCAATACTACGAGCAGTACTTC. Protein sequence: CASSLRQGQYYEQYF.

This clonotype was seen at least ten times. V gene TRBV5-1 combines with J gene TRBJ1-5; 7 nucleotides agree with TRBD1. The trim removed 0 bases at V and 0 bases at J, leaving 0 bases unmatched. The CDR3 is 15 residues long. Germline V CDR1 and CDR2: SGHRS, YFSETQ. DNA for the CDR3: TGCGCCAGCAGCTTGGGACAGGGTAGCAATCAGCCCCAGCATTTT. Translation gives CASSLGQGSNQPQHF.

This clonotype has just a few counts. The CDR3 region has the DNA TGTGCCAGCAGTTACTCGAATATAGCCGGGGAGCTGTTTTTT. Translation: CASSYSNIAGELFF. V usage is TRBV6-5 and J usage is TRBJ2-2; D gene ambiguous. CDR1 MNHEY and CDR2 SVGAGI come from the germline V gene. V shed 0 bases and J shed 6 bases, with 8 bases lying between them. This CDR3 is 14 amino acids long.

The V gene is TRBV10-3, the J gene TRBJ1-5; D might be TRBD1 (6 bases). V dropped 0 bases and J dropped 11 bases, with 14 bases sitting between them. Germline V CDR1 and CDR2: ENHRY, SYGVKD. CDR3 length: 14 amino acids. As DNA, the CDR3 is TGTGCCATCAGTGAGTCTACAGGGCAAGAGACCCAGCATTTT. Translated: CAISESTGQETQHF.

The rearrangement uses TRBV7-2 and TRBJ2-5; TRBD2 matches at 9 bases. J gave up 11 bases and V 2 bases, and 18 bases lay outside the gene matches. Germline values: CDR1 SGHTA, CDR2 FQGNSA. The CDR3 spans 17 residues. The CDR3 DNA follows: TGTGCCAGCAGCTTACAGGGGCGGGGGGGCCTCACTGGGACGCAGTACTTC. This codes for CASSLQGRGGLTGTQYF. The full variable domain, its missing parts supplied by reference TRBV7-2 and TRBJ2-5, is GAGVSQSPSNKVTEKGKDVELRCDPISGHTALYWYRQSLGQGLEFLIYFQGNSAPDKSGLPSDRFSAERTGGSVSTLTIQRTQQEDSAVYLCASSLQGRGGLTGTQYFGPGTRLLVL.

The sample holds many counts of this clonotype. This chain links TRBV7-9 with TRBJ1-1; D is ambiguous. The CDR3 contains 11 residues. CDR1 and CDR2 (germline): SEHNR, FQNEAQ (reference sequence). V was trimmed by 8 bases and J by 5 bases, leaving 9 bases between them. In nucleotides, the CDR3 is TGTGCCAGCGACTTGACAACTGAAGCTTTCTTT. Encoded protein: CASDLTTEAFF.

This clonotype was seen ten or more times. This rearrangement joins TRBV7-2 to TRBJ1-5; the D is unclear. Trimming removed 8 bases from V and 0 bases from J, with 11 bases in between. This CDR3 has 14 residues. Germline-derived CDR1 and CDR2 are SGHTA and FQGNSA. The CDR3 bases are TGTGCCAGCGAGCCTTTTTATAGCAATCAGCCCCAGCATTTT. As protein: CASEPFYSNQPQHF.

As for this clonotype: Compared with germline, one end of the junction differs, possibly owing to a read error. The rearrangement joins TRBV2 to TRBJ1-4; D is perhaps TRBD1 (5 bases). Germline V lookup: CDR1 SNHLY, CDR2 FYNNEI. This CDR3 is 12 amino acids long. The CDR3 bases are TGTGCTAGCACGGGGACCGCAGGGCAACTGTTTTTT. Translating it yields CASTGTAGQLFF.

This chain links TRBV12-3 or TRBV12-4 with TRBJ1-3; D gene ambiguous. This CDR3 spans 17 amino acids. The V end was cut by 3 bases, the J end by 0 bases, with 15 bases between. CDR3: CASSFRGGFSSGNTIYF. For the CDR3, the DNA is TGTGCCAGCAGTTTTCGCGGCGGATTTAGCTCTGGAAACACCATATATTTT.

Comments on this clonotype: The junction departs from the called germline gene at one end, perhaps through a read error. The chain employs TRBV10-3 and TRBJ2-2; D possibly corresponds to TRBD2 (6 bases). CDR1 ENHRY and CDR2 SYGVKD come from the germline V gene. The CDR3 runs to 16 residues. CDR3 DNA: TGTGCCATCGGCTCCGGGACTCGCGCGAACACCGGGGAGCTGTCTTGG. Translation: CAIGSGTRANTGELSW.

This clonotype was seen ten or more times. The gene calls are TRBV2 and TRBJ2-7; 15 bases agree with TRBD2. Trimming removed 0 bases from V and 11 bases from J; junction bases left unmatched: 5. In germline, CDR1 is SNHLY, CDR2 FYNNEI. The CDR3 covers 15 residues. The CDR3 nucleotides read TGTGCCAGCAGTGAAGCCCCGGGACTAGCGGGAGGCAAGTACTTC. Translated, it gives CASSEAPGLAGGKYF.

This clonotype was counted at least ten times. This chain connects TRBV10-2 to TRBJ2-7; no firm D call. The CDR3 spans 14 residues. V was shortened by 2 bases and J by 2 bases, with 10 bases between the two germline ends. Germline CDR1 WSHSY, CDR2 SAAADI. In DNA, the CDR3 is TGCGCCAGCAGTGAGGGGTCCCTAGCCTACGAGCAGTACTTC. Translation gives CASSEGSLAYEQYF.

The chain recombines TRBV11-2 with TRBJ1-2; 12 bases agree with TRBD1. J was trimmed by 6 bases and V by 6 bases; bases with no gene match: 14. Per the germline V gene, CDR1 is SGHAT and CDR2 is FQNNGV. The CDR3 extends over 17 amino acids. DNA for the CDR3: TGTGCCAGCAGTCTTCAATCCGGGACAGGGGGCGGAGATGGCTACACCTTC. It specifies CASSLQSGTGGGDGYTF. The whole variable domain, filled in from reference TRBV11-2 and TRBJ1-2, reads EAGVAQSPRYKIIEKRQSVAFWCNPISGHATLYWYQQILGQGPKLLIQFQNNGVVDDSQLPKDRFSAERLKGVDSTLKIQPAKLEDSAVYLCASSLQSGTGGGDGYTFGSGTRLTVV.

This clonotype showed up just a few times. The chain has TRBV9 and TRBJ1-6; TRBD1 might be the D (5 bases). Germline V CDR1 and CDR2: SGDLS, YYNGEE. V gave up 7 bases and J gave up 6 bases, with 14 bases separating them. The CDR3 contains 14 residues. The CDR3 loop reads CASSPGTSNSPLHF. The CDR3 DNA follows: TGTGCCAGCTCACCCGGGACCTCTAATTCACCCCTCCACTTT. The whole variable domain, remainder taken from reference TRBV9 and TRBJ1-6, is DSGVTQTPKHLITATGQRVTLRCSPRSGDLSVYWYQQSLDQGLQFLIQYYNGEERAKGNILERFSAQQFPDLHSELNLSSLELGDSALYFCASSPGTSNSPLHFGNGTRLTVT.

This clonotype was counted only a few times. A read error may explain this, as a much larger clone is one base away. This chain uses TRBV10-3 with TRBJ2-5; D remains ambiguous. CDR3 size: 12 residues. Germline CDR1 ENHRY, CDR2 SYGVKD. For the CDR3, the DNA is TGTGCCAGCAGTTACTCGACGGAGACCCAGTACTTC. Its translation: CASSYSTETQYF.

Ten or more counts support this clonotype. The chain is built from TRBV11-2 and TRBJ2-5; 7 nucleotides align to TRBD2. The germline V gene encodes CDR1 SGHAT and CDR2 FQNNGV. V lost 2 bases, J lost 4 bases, and 7 bases stayed unmatched. The CDR3 loop spans 15 amino acids. Written as DNA, the CDR3 is TGTGCCAGCAGCTTAAGGCGGGGGTTTGGAGAGACCCAGTACTTC. Its translation is CASSLRRGFGETQYF.

This clonotype was seen many times. The rearrangement links TRBV4-2 to TRBJ1-4; D may be TRBD1 (5 bases). Germline V gene sequence: CDR1 LGHNA, CDR2 YNFKEQ. CDR3 length: 15 amino acids. Between the trimmed V and J ends, which lost 3 bases and 7 bases, there was a span of 15 bases. CDR3 loop: CASSQPQGESEKLFF. DNA of the CDR3: TGTGCCAGCAGCCAGCCTCAGGGAGAGAGTGAAAAACTGTTTTTT.